Listed here are 2 T cell receptor beta chains from one sample, sequenced in a study of T cell repertoires in cytomegalovirus infection. TCRdb re-called the reads with MiXCR, one entry per CDR3 protein. The sample comprises hundreds of thousands of distinct CDR3 sequences, 20% to 25% of which are singletons, and 6.5% to 10% rests with the top ten. The sample consisted of CD8+ T cells from PBMCs. The source is a human donor in good health (CMV status not recorded). Some clones in this sample may be carry-over from other donors' samples.

This clonotype was found many times. CDR3 DNA: TGTGCCAGCAGCCTGCGGGACTTCCACACAGATACGCAGTATTTT. It encodes CASSLRDFHTDTQYF. V gene TRBV12-3 or TRBV12-4 combines with J gene TRBJ2-3, with D perhaps TRBD2 (6 bases). This CDR3 region has 15 residues. The V end lost 6 bases, the J end lost 2 bases, and 15 bases lay between the germline ends.

On this clonotype: Possible read error: a much larger clone is one base away. The chain joins TRBV5-6 to TRBJ1-5; D unclear. Germline lookup yields CDR1 SGHDT and CDR2 YYEEEE. This CDR3 has 12 amino acids. The DNA of the CDR3 is TGTGCCAGCAGCTCATCAGATCAGTCCCAGCATTTT. As protein: CASSSSDQSQHF.